This TCR beta chain was sequenced in a study of T cell responses to AZD1222 COVID-19 vaccine. TCRdb's copy holds only in-frame clones and misses some; the assay was immunoSEQ multiplex PCR. Of about 77,000 clones in the sample, roughly 90% were seen once. Per the germline V gene, CDR1 is MNHNS and CDR2 is SASEGT. CDR3 length: 14 amino acids. V dropped 2 bases and J dropped 4 bases, with 9 bases sitting between them. Pooled together were second doses at about 4 or about 12 weeks. This TCR derives from an adult who received the AZD1222 COVID-19 vaccine. The chain couples TRBV6-1 to TRBJ1-3; TRBD1 might be the D (5 bases). The sequencing here drew on peripheral blood, taken 28 days after the second AZD1222 dose. The CDR3 DNA sequence: TGTGCCAGCAGTGAATGGAGGGGAGGAAACACCATATATTTT. Translation: CASSEWRGGNTIYF.